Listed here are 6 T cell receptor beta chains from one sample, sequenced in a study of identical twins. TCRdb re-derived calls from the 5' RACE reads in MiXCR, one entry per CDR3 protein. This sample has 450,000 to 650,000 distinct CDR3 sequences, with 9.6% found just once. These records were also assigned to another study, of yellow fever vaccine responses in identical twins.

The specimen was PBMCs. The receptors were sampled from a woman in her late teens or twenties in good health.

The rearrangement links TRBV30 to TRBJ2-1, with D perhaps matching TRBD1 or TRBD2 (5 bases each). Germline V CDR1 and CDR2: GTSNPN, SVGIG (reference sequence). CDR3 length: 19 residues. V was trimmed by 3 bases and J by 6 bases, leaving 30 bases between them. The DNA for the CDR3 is TGTGCCTGGAGCAACAACCGGGGCCACTCGGGCAAACTCCCCAATGAGCAGTTCTTC. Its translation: CAWSNNRGHSGKLPNEQFF. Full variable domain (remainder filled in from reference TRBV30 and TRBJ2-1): SQTIHQWPATLVQPVGSPLSLECTVEGTSNPNLYWYRQAAGRGLQLLFYSVGIGQISSEVPQNLSASRPQDRQFILSSKKLLLSDSGFYLCAWSNNRGHSGKLPNEQFFGPGTRLTVL.

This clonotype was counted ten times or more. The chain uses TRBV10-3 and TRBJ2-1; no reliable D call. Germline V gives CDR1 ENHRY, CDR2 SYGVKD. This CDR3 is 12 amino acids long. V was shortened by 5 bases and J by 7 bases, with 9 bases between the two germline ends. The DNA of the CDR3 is TGTGCCATCAGTCCAATAAAGAATGAGCAGTTCTTC. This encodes CAISPIKNEQFF.

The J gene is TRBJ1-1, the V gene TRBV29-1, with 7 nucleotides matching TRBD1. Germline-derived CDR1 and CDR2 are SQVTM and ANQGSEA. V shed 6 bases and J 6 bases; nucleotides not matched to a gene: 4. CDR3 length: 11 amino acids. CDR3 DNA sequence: TGCAGCGTCGCCACAGGGGCTGAAGCTTTCTTT. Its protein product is CSVATGAEAFF.

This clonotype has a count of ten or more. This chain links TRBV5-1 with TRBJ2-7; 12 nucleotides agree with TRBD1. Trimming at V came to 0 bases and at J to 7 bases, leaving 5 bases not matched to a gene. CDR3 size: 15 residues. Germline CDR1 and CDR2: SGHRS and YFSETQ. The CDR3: CASSLAGQGAGEQYF. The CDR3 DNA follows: TGCGCCAGCAGCTTGGCGGGACAGGGGGCCGGGGAGCAGTACTTC. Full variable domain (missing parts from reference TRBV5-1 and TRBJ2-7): KAGVTQTPRYLIKTRGQQVTLSCSPISGHRSVSWYQQTPGQGLQFLFEYFSETQRNKGNFPGRFSGRQFSNSRSEMNVSTLELGDSALYLCASSLAGQGAGEQYFGPGTRLTVT.

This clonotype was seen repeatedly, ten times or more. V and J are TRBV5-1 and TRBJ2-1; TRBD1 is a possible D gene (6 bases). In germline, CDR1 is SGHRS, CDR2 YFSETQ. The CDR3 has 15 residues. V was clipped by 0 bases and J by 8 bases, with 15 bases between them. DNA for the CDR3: TGCGCCAGCAGCTTGGCCATTCCCAGGGGCCATGAGCAGTTCTTC. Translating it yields CASSLAIPRGHEQFF.

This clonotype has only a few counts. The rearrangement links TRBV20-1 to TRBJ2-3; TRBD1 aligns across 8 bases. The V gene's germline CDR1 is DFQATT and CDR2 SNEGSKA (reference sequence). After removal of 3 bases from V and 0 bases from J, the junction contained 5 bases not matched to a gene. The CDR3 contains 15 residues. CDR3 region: CSARGGQGSTDTQYF. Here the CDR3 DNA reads TGCAGTGCTAGGGGAGGACAGGGAAGCACAGATACGCAGTATTTT.